These 14 T cell receptor beta chains were all obtained from the same sample, sequenced in a study of radiotherapy plus CTLA-4 blockade in lung cancer (dated by TCRdb to between 2017 and 2018). The library relied on the immunoSEQ multiplex PCR assay. Here the immuneACCESS table is served through TCRdb, limited to in-frame sequences with V and J called. Missing clones are a known gap in these copies; in checked studies unresolved V genes cover under half, and the rest lacks a known reason. The sample has about 90,000 clones on record, about 83% of them singletons. Jointly, the top ten make up roughly 15% of the sample. Material: peripheral blood, obtained from a patient treated with radiotherapy plus ipilimumab. All receptors come from a human donor with non-small cell lung cancer that progressed on radiotherapy plus ipilimumab.

This chain connects TRBV10-3 to TRBJ1-4, with TRBD1 matching 7 bases. The CDR3 totals 13 residues. Losses at the gene ends were 7 bases for V and 3 bases for J; bases not matched to a gene: 2. Germline CDR1 and CDR2: ENHRY and SYGVKD. The CDR3 sequence is CAITDRANEKLFF. CDR3 coding DNA: TGTGCCATCACCGACAGGGCTAATGAAAAACTGTTTTTT.

The V call is TRBV4-1, the J call TRBJ1-4, with 7 nucleotides matching TRBD1. With 3 bases clipped from V and 0 bases from J, the junction kept 7 bases outside the gene matches. Germline V gene lookup returns CDR1 MGHRA and CDR2 YSYEKL. CDR3 size: 17 residues. The CDR3 region is CASSHTGTAATNEKLFF. For the CDR3, the DNA is TGCGCCAGCAGCCATACCGGGACAGCTGCAACTAATGAAAAACTGTTTTTT.

The chain combines TRBV7-2 with TRBJ1-2; a weak D match, TRBD1 (5 bases). The V gene lost 9 bases and the J gene lost 6 bases, with 17 bases spanning the gap. The CDR3 loop spans 13 amino acids. The V gene's germline CDR1 is SGHTA and CDR2 FQGNSA. CDR3 nucleotides: TGTGCCAGTCTTCGGGGGAGGAGCGATGGCTACACCTTC. Translating gives CASLRGRSDGYTF.

CDR3 in DNA: TGTGCCAGCAGGGGACAGGGGATCTATAATTCACCCCTCCACTTT. Translating it yields CASRGQGIYNSPLHF. V and J are TRBV28 and TRBJ1-6; 10 bases map to TRBD1. This CDR3 region has 15 residues. With 6 bases clipped from V and 3 bases from J, the junction kept 2 bases outside the gene matches. Germline V gene sequence: CDR1 MDHEN, CDR2 SYDVKM.

This clone was detected a few times. Other DNA sequences of this sample code for an identical CDR3. The chain combines TRBV5-1 with TRBJ2-7; 9 nucleotides line up with TRBD2. CDR3 length: 14 residues. V shed 0 bases and J 4 bases; nucleotides not matched to a gene: 2. Germline CDR1 reads SGHRS; CDR2 reads YFSETQ. CDR3 in DNA: TGCGCCAGCAGCTTGGGCGGGGGGGAGTACGAGCAGTACTTC. It is translated as CASSLGGGEYEQYF.

The chain has TRBV11-2 and TRBJ2-2; D is perhaps TRBD2 (6 bases). Trimming cost V 1 base and J 1 base, with 16 bases left between them. CDR3 size: 18 residues. Germline V gene sequence: CDR1 SGHAT, CDR2 FQNNGV. CDR3 in DNA: TGTGCCAGCAGCTTAGCTTGGGACTCCACCCTGAACACCGGGGAGCTGTTTTTT. As protein: CASSLAWDSTLNTGELFF.

The chain uses TRBV27 and TRBJ1-2; the D is unclear. V lost 3 bases to trimming and J lost 4 bases, with 12 bases between them. This CDR3 is 14 amino acids long. Per germline, CDR1 MNHEY and CDR2 SMNVEV (reference sequence). CDR3 coding DNA: TGTGCCAGCAGTTTGAAACAGCCTGGCTATGGCTACACCTTC. Translated, it gives CASSLKQPGYGYTF.

The chain recombines TRBV30 with TRBJ2-7; 10 positions match TRBD1. V shed 1 base, J shed 6 bases, and the junction held 9 bases outside the gene matches. The germline CDR1 and CDR2 sequences are GTSNPN and SVGIG (reference sequence). The CDR3 runs 15 residues. Here the CDR3 reads CAWSAHMGQGFEQYF. For the CDR3, the DNA is TGTGCCTGGAGTGCGCACATGGGACAGGGGTTCGAGCAGTACTTC.

The chain links TRBV7-8 to TRBJ2-7; the D is unclear. Trimming removed 0 bases from V and 3 bases from J, with 12 bases in between. Per the germline V gene, CDR1 is SGHVS and CDR2 is FQNEAQ. CDR3 length equals 15 residues. The CDR3 spells CASSLAMGTFYEQYF. CDR3 nucleotide sequence: TGTGCCAGCAGCTTAGCGATGGGCACTTTCTACGAGCAGTACTTC.

This sequence joins TRBV7-7 and TRBJ2-2; D is uncertain. The CDR3 has 15 residues. Trimming left V 1 base short and J 7 bases short, with 13 bases between. Germline V CDR1 and CDR2: SSHAT, FNYEAQ (reference sequence). The DNA of the CDR3 is TGTGCCAGCAGCTTAGGTCCTAGTACCGGCGGGGAGCTGTTTTTT. This gives the protein CASSLGPSTGGELFF.

This clone has only a few counts. The chain uses TRBV27 and TRBJ1-5; D perhaps matches TRBD1 (5 bases). Germline values: CDR1 MNHEY, CDR2 SMNVEV (reference sequence). V gave up 6 bases and J gave up 2 bases, with 11 bases separating them. The CDR3 extends over 14 amino acids. DNA for the CDR3: TGTGCCAGCAGCTCCCGGGACGGCAATCAGCCCCAGCATTTT. Translated, it gives CASSSRDGNQPQHF.

CDR3 nucleotide sequence: TGTGCCAGCGGCTCCCAACATAATGAGCAGTTCTTC. It codes for CASGSQHNEQFF. The gene calls are TRBV2 and TRBJ2-1; D is uncertain. With 8 bases removed from V and 7 bases from J, the gap between germline ends came to 12 bases. Germline CDR1 and CDR2: SNHLY and FYNNEI. The CDR3 runs to 12 residues.

V is TRBV5-4 and J is TRBJ2-4; no clear D. The CDR3 runs to 13 residues. V lost 4 bases and J lost 7, with 12 bases in between. Germline V CDR1 and CDR2: SGHNT, YYREEE (reference sequence). DNA of the CDR3: TGTGCCAGCAGCACCCGGCTGGAGAACATTCAGTACTTC. As protein: CASSTRLENIQYF.

The chain links TRBV5-5 to TRBJ1-2; D possibly corresponds to TRBD1 (6 bases). CDR1 is SGHKS, CDR2 YYEKEE, per germline (reference sequence). This CDR3 is built from 14 residues. V gave up 0 bases and J gave up 8 bases, with 14 bases separating them. CDR3 region: CASSLVGGSDGYTF. CDR3 sequence (DNA): TGTGCCAGCAGCTTGGTCGGGGGCTCGGACGGCTACACCTTC.